These 32 T cell receptor beta chains were sequenced from one sample in a study of T cell changes during pregnancy in multiple sclerosis. Method: immunoSEQ multiplex PCR; TCRdb's copy keeps in-frame clones and lacks some. The sample contains around 80,000 clones, under 95% of which appear only once. The sample was peripheral blood, taken before pregnancy. The receptors shown here come from a female donor with multiple sclerosis, enrolled in a pregnancy study.

The rearrangement joins TRBV19 to TRBJ2-2; 11 bases fit TRBD2. Germline CDR1 reads LNHDA; CDR2 reads SQIVND (reference sequence). This CDR3 has 18 residues. The V segment lost 5 bases and the J segment 0 bases; nucleotides outside the gene matches: 8. Written as DNA, the CDR3 is TGTGCCAGTAGTCTACTACTAGCGGGGGCCTCGAACACCGGGGAGCTGTTTTTT. Protein product: CASSLLLAGASNTGELFF.

V gene TRBV7-3 combines with J gene TRBJ2-3; tentatively, D is TRBD2 (7 bases). CDR3 length: 15 amino acids. Per germline, CDR1 SGHTA and CDR2 FQGTGA. The V and J ends lost 1 base and 6 bases respectively, with 14 bases between them. CDR3 protein: CASSLMAGAFDTQYF. The CDR3 DNA sequence: TGTGCCAGCAGCTTAATGGCGGGGGCTTTTGATACGCAGTATTTT.

The V and J genes are TRBV29-1 and TRBJ1-2, with D uncertain. There are 15 residues in the CDR3. V lost 6 bases to trimming and J lost 4 bases, with 21 bases between them. Germline CDR1 reads SQVTM; CDR2 reads ANQGSEA. CDR3 residues: CSVYIPGRSVYGYTF. DNA of the CDR3: TGCAGCGTGTATATCCCCGGGAGGTCCGTCTATGGCTACACCTTC.

V and J are TRBV21-1 and TRBJ2-3; no check of the table's D call, TRBD1, against the DNA was made. TRBV21-1 is a documented pseudogene. CDR3 length equals 14 residues. CDR3 loop: CASSQGQGTDTQYF. The CDR3, as DNA: TGTGCCAGCAGCCAAGGACAGGGTACAGATACGCAGTATTTT.

V gene TRBV7-9 combines with J gene TRBJ2-1; TRBD1 matches 7 bases. The CDR3 has 15 amino acids. V lost 4 bases and J lost 0; bases outside the gene matches: 3. CDR1 and CDR2 from the germline V gene are SEHNR and FQNEAQ (reference sequence). CDR3 coding DNA: TGTGCCAGCAGCTCAGACAGGGACTCCTACAATGAGCAGTTCTTC. Its translation is CASSSDRDSYNEQFF.

The V gene is TRBV5-1, the J gene TRBJ1-1; 8 bases map to TRBD1. This CDR3 has 13 residues. The J segment lost 4 bases and the V segment lost 4 bases, leaving 3 bases of the junction unmatched. Looked up from germline, CDR1 is SGHRS and CDR2 is YFSETQ. The CDR3 here is CASSRTGGTEAFF. CDR3 nucleotide sequence: TGCGCCAGCAGCCGTACAGGGGGCACTGAAGCTTTCTTT.

This rearrangement joins TRBV19 to TRBJ1-1, with 7 bases matching TRBD1. The CDR3 is made up of 11 amino acids. V gave up 6 bases and J gave up 9 bases; unmatched junction bases: 4. Per the germline V gene, CDR1 is LNHDA and CDR2 is SQIVND (reference sequence). The CDR3: CASSGDRKAFF. CDR3 DNA sequence: TGTGCCAGTAGCGGGGACAGAAAAGCTTTCTTT.

V and J are TRBV5-6 and TRBJ2-3; tentatively, D is TRBD2 (6 bases). This CDR3 contains 15 residues. Germline V CDR1 and CDR2: SGHDT, YYEEEE. The V end lost 1 base, the J end lost 2 bases, and 11 bases lay between the germline ends. CDR3 in amino acids: CASSLRGGITDTQYF. DNA of the CDR3: TGTGCCAGCAGCTTGAGGGGAGGAATCACAGATACGCAGTATTTT.

The chain has TRBV19 and TRBJ2-3; unclear D gene. Trimming removed 5 bases from V and 1 base from J, with 13 bases in between. From germline, CDR1 is LNHDA and CDR2 SQIVND (reference sequence). The CDR3 totals 15 residues. The CDR3 DNA follows: TGTGCCAGTAGTCCCTCTGTCCGAGGCACAGATACGCAGTATTTT. Protein product: CASSPSVRGTDTQYF.

The chain has TRBV12-5 and TRBJ1-2; the D gene is possibly TRBD1 (6 bases). Between the trimmed V and J ends, which lost 6 bases and 6 bases, there was a span of 8 bases. The CDR3 extends over 11 amino acids. The germline V gene encodes CDR1 LGHNT and CDR2 FRNRAP. The CDR3 region has the DNA TGTGCTAGTGGACGGGACAATGGCTACACCTTC. This translates into CASGRDNGYTF.

The chain has TRBV7-9 and TRBJ1-3; a possible D gene is TRBD1 (5 bases). CDR1 SEHNR and CDR2 FQNEAQ come from the germline V gene (reference sequence). Trimming pared 6 bases from V and 2 bases from J, leaving 11 bases between. CDR3 length: 14 residues. CDR3 loop: CASSRGGTGNTIYF. The CDR3 region has the DNA TGTGCCAGCAGTCGTGGGGGGACTGGAAACACCATATATTTT. Combining the CDR3 with reference TRBV7-9 and TRBJ1-3 gives the whole variable domain DTGVSQNPRHKITKRGQNVTFRCDPISEHNRLYWYRQTLGQGPEFLTYFQNEAQLEKSRLLSDRFSAERPKGSFSTLEIQRTEQGDSAMYLCASSRGGTGNTIYFGEGSWLTVV.

The gene calls are TRBV4-1 and TRBJ2-2, with 7 bases fitting TRBD1. The CDR3 extends over 16 amino acids. V lost 6 bases and J lost 2; bases outside the gene matches: 9. The germline gives CDR1 MGHRA, CDR2 YSYEKL. The CDR3 region has the DNA TGCGCCAGCAGACAACGACAGGGAATCAACACCGGGGAGCTGTTTTTT. This encodes CASRQRQGINTGELFF.

The chain employs TRBV18 and TRBJ1-2, with D unresolved. This CDR3 spans 15 amino acids. Germline V CDR1 and CDR2: KGHSH, LQKENI. The V end was cut by 3 bases, the J end by 2 bases, with 13 bases between. The CDR3 is CASSPLGDTNYGYTF. The CDR3 nucleotides read TGTGCCAGCTCACCCTTAGGCGACACCAACTATGGCTACACCTTC.

The chain recombines TRBV18 with TRBJ2-1, with 8 bases aligning to TRBD1. The germline V gene has CDR1 KGHSH and CDR2 LQKENI. V lost 2 bases and J lost 6; bases outside the gene matches: 12. CDR3 length: 17 amino acids. CDR3: CASSPYNGQGALNEQFF. As DNA, the CDR3 is TGTGCCAGCTCACCATATAATGGACAGGGTGCACTCAATGAGCAGTTCTTC.

This sequence joins TRBV9 and TRBJ2-3; 9 nucleotides match TRBD2. This CDR3 has 15 residues. Trimming took 6 bases from V and 0 from J; bases not matched to a gene: 5. Germline V gene data show CDR1 as SGDLS and CDR2 as YYNGEE. The CDR3 coding sequence is TGTGCCAGCACCGCAGCGGGGGGCAGCACAGATACGCAGTATTTT. It translates to CASTAAGGSTDTQYF.

The gene calls are TRBV13 and TRBJ2-2; a possible D gene is TRBD2 (6 bases). This CDR3 region has 17 residues. Per germline, CDR1 PRHDT and CDR2 FYEKMQ (reference sequence). Trimming removed 2 bases at V and 4 bases at J, with 17 bases between. This chain's CDR3 is CASSLPQGARGTGELFF. The CDR3, as DNA: TGTGCCAGCAGCTTACCGCAAGGGGCGCGGGGCACCGGGGAGCTGTTTTTT.

This clone was seen once. The gene calls are TRBV7-8 and TRBJ2-1; D call uncertain. The CDR3 spans 12 residues. CDR1 SGHVS and CDR2 FQNEAQ come from the germline V gene. Trimming took 1 base from V and 12 from J, leaving 10 bases between them. The CDR3 region has the DNA TGTGCCAGCAGCTTAGGAGACGGGTGGCAGTTCTTC. Translation: CASSLGDGWQFF.

This rearrangement joins TRBV7-3 to TRBJ2-1; 9 nucleotides match TRBD2. The CDR3 extends over 16 amino acids. CDR1 and CDR2 (germline): SGHTA, FQGTGA. After removal of 3 bases from V and 4 bases from J, the junction contained 7 bases not matched to a gene. The CDR3 DNA sequence: TGTGCCAGCAGCTTGGATTTAGCGGGGGCATACAATGAGCAGTTCTTC. Translated, it gives CASSLDLAGAYNEQFF. The whole variable domain, filled in from reference TRBV7-3 and TRBJ2-1, reads GAGVSQTPSNKVTEKGKYVELRCDPISGHTALYWYRQSLGQGPEFLIYFQGTGAADDSGLPNDRFFAVRPEGSVSTLKIQRTERGDSAVYLCASSLDLAGAYNEQFFGPGTRLTVL.

The V call is TRBV4-1, the J call TRBJ1-1; D call uncertain. Germline CDR1 and CDR2: MGHRA and YSYEKL. The germline V and J ends were trimmed by 1 base and 10 bases, with 10 bases remaining between them. The CDR3 covers 12 residues. The CDR3 coding sequence is TGCGCCAGCAGCCAAGTCGGTGTTGGAGCTTTCTTT. Encoded protein: CASSQVGVGAFF.

V gene TRBV9 combines with J gene TRBJ2-2, with 7 bases lining up with TRBD2. The germline gives CDR1 SGDLS, CDR2 YYNGEE. The CDR3 has 16 residues. Losses at the gene ends were 3 bases for V and 3 bases for J; bases not matched to a gene: 8. The CDR3 region has the DNA TGTGCCAGCAGCGCCCCAAGCGGGGCTGACACCGGGGAGCTGTTTTTT. Translation gives CASSAPSGADTGELFF.

V usage is TRBV4-2 and J usage is TRBJ2-3; D is perhaps TRBD2 (7 bases). The CDR3 is 15 amino acids. Trimming removed 0 bases at V and 2 bases at J, with 9 bases between. Germline CDR1 reads LGHNA; CDR2 reads YNFKEQ. In DNA, the CDR3 is TGTGCCAGCAGCCAAGATGCGGGGGCCACAGATACGCAGTATTTT. Amino acids: CASSQDAGATDTQYF.

The rearrangement links TRBV9 to TRBJ2-5; TRBD2 matches 7 bases. V lost 3 bases, J lost 2 bases, and 7 bases stayed unmatched. Germline V lookup: CDR1 SGDLS, CDR2 YYNGEE. The CDR3 extends over 15 amino acids. Here the CDR3 reads CASSADLGGQETQYF. CDR3 nucleotide sequence: TGTGCCAGCAGCGCCGACCTGGGGGGGCAAGAGACCCAGTACTTC.

The chain joins TRBV9 to TRBJ1-6; no clear D. The CDR3 covers 14 residues. V lost 4 bases and J lost 4, with 9 bases in between. Germline V gene sequence: CDR1 SGDLS, CDR2 YYNGEE. The chain's CDR3 is CASSTTSYNSPLHF. CDR3 coding DNA: TGTGCCAGCAGCACGACATCGTATAATTCACCCCTCCACTTT. Full variable domain (missing parts from reference TRBV9 and TRBJ1-6): DSGVTQTPKHLITATGQRVTLRCSPRSGDLSVYWYQQSLDQGLQFLIQYYNGEERAKGNILERFSAQQFPDLHSELNLSSLELGDSALYFCASSTTSYNSPLHFGNGTRLTVT.

The table lists this clone with a count of one. This sequence joins TRBV9 and TRBJ2-2, with D possibly matching TRBD1 (6 bases). The CDR3 covers 15 residues. Trimming took off 0 bases at V and 0 bases at J, with 6 bases between the two ends. Germline CDR1 is SGDLS and CDR2 is YYNGEE. This CDR3 is CASSVAGANTGELFF. In nucleotides, the CDR3 is TGTGCCAGCAGCGTAGCAGGGGCGAACACCGGGGAGCTGTTTTTT.

The rearrangement joins TRBV5-1 to TRBJ2-2, with D perhaps TRBD2 (7 bases). Trimming took 4 bases from V and 0 from J, leaving 10 bases between them. The CDR3 has 15 amino acids. The germline V gene has CDR1 SGHRS and CDR2 YFSETQ. DNA for the CDR3: TGCGCCAGCAGCGCGGGGGACACGAACACCGGGGAGCTGTTTTTT. It is translated as CASSAGDTNTGELFF.

This clone was detected only once. V usage is TRBV4-2 and J usage is TRBJ1-2; D is possibly TRBD1 (6 bases). The CDR3 sequence is 14 residues long. Per germline, CDR1 LGHNA and CDR2 YNFKEQ. Trimming left V 4 bases short and J 0 bases short, with 9 bases between. CDR3 sequence: CASSLQGSNYGYTF. The DNA of the CDR3 is TGTGCCAGCAGCCTACAGGGTTCTAACTATGGCTACACCTTC.

This rearrangement joins TRBV27 to TRBJ2-7; D perhaps matches TRBD2 (5 bases). The germline CDR1 and CDR2 sequences are MNHEY and SMNVEV (reference sequence). The CDR3 has 12 amino acids. Trimming pared 1 base from V and 5 bases from J, leaving 6 bases between. The CDR3 loop is CASSLFGDEQYF. DNA of the CDR3: TGTGCCAGCAGTTTATTCGGGGACGAGCAGTACTTC.

This sequence joins TRBV13 and TRBJ2-1, with D unclear. From germline, CDR1 is PRHDT and CDR2 FYEKMQ (reference sequence). Trimming removed 2 bases at V and 6 bases at J, with 11 bases between. The CDR3 loop spans 14 amino acids. CDR3 coding DNA: TGTGCCAGCAGCTTATTAGAAGAGCTCAATGAGCAGTTCTTC. Amino acids: CASSLLEELNEQFF.

The chain carries TRBV29-1 and TRBJ2-1; 7 nucleotides line up with TRBD2. With V trimmed by 4 bases and J by 7 bases, 1 base remained unmatched. Germline CDR1 reads SQVTM; CDR2 reads ANQGSEA. CDR3 length: 11 residues. The CDR3 DNA reads TGCAGCGTTGGGGGGGGGAATGAGCAGTTCTTC. Translation gives CSVGGGNEQFF.

Of note for this clone: A junction end diverges from the germline sequence, so it may reflect a read error. The CDR3 is CASSLGGANEQFF. CDR3 DNA sequence: TGTGCTAGCAGCTTGGGCGGGGCCAATGAGCAGTTCTTC. The chain couples TRBV7-7 to TRBJ2-1; D might be TRBD2 (6 bases). Germline V gene sequence: CDR1 SSHAT, CDR2 FNYEAQ (reference sequence). This CDR3 has 13 amino acids.

The rearrangement links TRBV5-4 to TRBJ2-1, with D possibly matching TRBD2 (5 bases). V gave up 1 base and J gave up 7 bases, with 6 bases separating them. CDR3 length equals 12 residues. Germline V gives CDR1 SGHNT, CDR2 YYREEE (reference sequence). The CDR3 DNA is TGTGCCAGCAGCTTGCCGGGGAATGAGCAGTTCTTC. Its protein product is CASSLPGNEQFF.

The V call is TRBV6-5, the J call TRBJ1-2, with D unclear. Per germline, CDR1 MNHEY and CDR2 SVGAGI. The CDR3 is 13 amino acids. Deletions cut 2 bases from V and 4 bases from J, with 8 bases between. The DNA of the CDR3 is TGTGCCAGCAGTTACGGGCAGTTCTATGGCTACACCTTC. Its protein product is CASSYGQFYGYTF.